The T cell receptor beta chain under discussion was sequenced for a study of CD8 T cells in ankylosing spondylitis. There are 14 residues in the CDR3. Germline V gives CDR1 MNHEY, CDR2 SMNVEV (reference sequence). Trimming pared 6 bases from V and 5 bases from J, leaving 15 bases between. TCRdb independently ran MiXCR on the 5' RACE reads; one entry per CDR3 protein. The sample consists of 200,000 or so distinct CDR3 sequences, approximately 24% of them appearing once. The chain joins TRBV27 to TRBJ2-3; a possible D gene is TRBD2 (6 bases). Source material: blood, either unsorted or a sorted T cell fraction (not recorded which). The source of this sequence is a male donor with ankylosing spondylitis or in good health (not recorded which). CDR3 protein: CASSLRLEGDTQYF. DNA for the CDR3: TGTGCCAGCAGCCTCAGACTAGAAGGAGATACGCAGTATTTT.